The clone carrying this TCR beta chain came up a few times. Gene names and germline match the mouse. The CDR3 is cut off 4 residues early in the read; its end comes from the germline J gene. At the DNA level, this CDR3 is encoded by other sequences in the same sample as well. The CDR3 consists of 13 residues. Losses at the gene ends were 5 bases for V and 3 bases for J; bases not matched to a gene: 0. Per germline, CDR1 FNHDT and CDR2 SITEND (reference sequence). This specimen comes from a study of CD8+ T cells in alopecia areata. Sequencing used cDNA as its template, made by extracting RNA and reverse transcribing it. Here immunoSEQ multiplex PCR was the method, and the copy in TCRdb shows in-frame clones only, minus some. The counts give 270,000 or so clones, none of them seen only once; roughly 1.2% is held by the top ten. Cells that came from pooled cutaneous lymph nodes were sorted using CD4, CD8alpha, NKG2D, NKG2ACE and other markers.

What was sequenced was CD4+ T cells sorted from a lymph node. This sequence joins TRBV19 and TRBJ2-3; the match to TRBD2 covers 10 bases. The clonotype was recovered from a C3H/HeJ mouse with alopecia areata. This line is of MHC haplotype H2-k. The part of the CDR3 DNA that was read is TGTGCCAGCAGACTGGGGGGGGCAGAA. Protein product: CASRLGGAE. The full CDR3 sequence reads CASRLGGAETLYF.